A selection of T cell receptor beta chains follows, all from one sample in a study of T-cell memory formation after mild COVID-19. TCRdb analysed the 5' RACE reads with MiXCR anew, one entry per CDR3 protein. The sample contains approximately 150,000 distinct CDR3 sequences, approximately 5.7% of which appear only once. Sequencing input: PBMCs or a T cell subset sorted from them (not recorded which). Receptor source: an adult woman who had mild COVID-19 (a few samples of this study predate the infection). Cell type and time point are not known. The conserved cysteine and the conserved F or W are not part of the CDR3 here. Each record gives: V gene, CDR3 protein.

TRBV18	ASSPVKQEINYGYT
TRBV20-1	SASIPLGLSSYNEQF
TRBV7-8	ASSIPGTPNTDTQY
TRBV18	ASSPISVEQF
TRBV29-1	SVDAGGDTQY
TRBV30	TGHRGNTEAF
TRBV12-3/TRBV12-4	ASSQGKSDGYT
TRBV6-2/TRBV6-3	ASSYLPGGRLARNEQF
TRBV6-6	ASSYSISSVRSTNEKLF
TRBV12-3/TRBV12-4	ASSLYGTSGYNEQF
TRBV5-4	ASSLGLAGGADTQY
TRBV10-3	AISETTTQY
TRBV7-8	ASSLESGGAGGYT
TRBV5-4	AMKNREEGDTEAF
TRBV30	AWSPSENYGYT
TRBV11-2	ASSLRLGTGELF
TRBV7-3	ASSLSSGSGADTQY
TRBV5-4	ASSPSGRLDEQF
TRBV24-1	ATSELGQGAGNEQF
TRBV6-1	ASSERRHTETQY
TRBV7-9	ASSLGGVRVRETQY
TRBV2	ASSEGGGPGNTIY
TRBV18	ASSPPRDSHGYT
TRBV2	ASSKRGGRGTDTQY
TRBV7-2	ASSLKGGEADTQY
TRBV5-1	ASSFDGQGVNTEAF
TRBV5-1	ASSFDGSSYNEQF
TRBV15	ATSRDETGAMGGYT
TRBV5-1	ASSTGTVGYT
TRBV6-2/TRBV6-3	ARLTGTNEKLF
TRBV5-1	ASSLEGKGTNTEAF
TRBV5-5	ASSLLGGDEQY
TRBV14	ASSQDWRTPQL
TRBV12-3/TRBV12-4	ASSLEALEQY
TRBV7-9	ASSLSGGVTDTQY
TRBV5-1	ASSMGLAGGMETQY
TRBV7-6	ASSPRAVQRAKGPTEKLF
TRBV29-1	SVAKTRGQGGETHGYT
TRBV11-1	ASSVTYEQY
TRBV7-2	ASSPRQVAYEQY
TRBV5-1	ASSFSGENTEAF